This passage covers 32 T cell receptor beta chains from one sample sequenced in a study of blood T cell repertoires in COVID-19 (dated by TCRdb to the early 2020s). The library was built by means of the immunoSEQ multiplex PCR assay. This is the immuneACCESS table as TCRdb keeps it, with only in-frame sequences that have V and J called. A part of the clones is gone; compared with another copy, unresolved V genes explain less than half, and the rest is unexplained. In all, the sample holds about 150,000 clones, and approximately 88% of those were seen once. The ten largest clones add up to roughly 2.2% of the sample. Sequenced sample: peripheral blood. The receptors stem from a man in his 70s with acute or convalescent COVID-19.

This chain uses TRBV2 with TRBJ1-1, with 7 bases lining up with TRBD1. V was pared by 6 bases and J by 6 bases, with 10 bases of the junction left unmatched. The CDR3 is 14 amino acids. The germline V gene encodes CDR1 SNHLY and CDR2 FYNNEI. In nucleotides, the CDR3 is TGTGCCAGCAGGGGTCAGGGGGTCCCCTCTGAAGCTTTCTTT. Amino acids: CASRGQGVPSEAFF.

The rearrangement links TRBV19 to TRBJ2-2, with 7 bases lining up with TRBD2. After removal of 3 bases from V and 6 bases from J, the junction contained 4 bases not matched to a gene. There are 14 residues in the CDR3. Looked up from germline, CDR1 is LNHDA and CDR2 is SQIVND (reference sequence). As DNA, the CDR3 is TGTGCCAGTAGTATCGGGCGGGGGTCCGGGGAGCTGTTTTTT. This encodes CASSIGRGSGELFF.

This sequence joins TRBV4-1 and TRBJ1-6; D not certain. The germline V gene has CDR1 MGHRA and CDR2 YSYEKL. There are 13 residues in the CDR3. The V gene lost 0 bases and the J gene lost 14 bases, with 11 bases spanning the gap. CDR3 protein: CASSQDRGPTLHF. The CDR3 nucleotides read TGCGCCAGCAGCCAAGATCGCGGCCCCACCCTCCACTTT.

The chain carries TRBV4-2 and TRBJ2-3; 10 positions match TRBD2. CDR3 length equals 15 residues. CDR1 and CDR2 (germline): LGHNA, YNFKEQ. The J segment lost 5 bases and the V segment lost 3 bases, leaving 5 bases of the junction unmatched. The DNA for the CDR3 is TGTGCCAGCAGCCAGATAGCGGGGGGCTTAGATACGCAGTATTTT. As protein: CASSQIAGGLDTQYF.

V gene TRBV27 combines with J gene TRBJ1-4, with 9 bases identical to TRBD1. V dropped 6 bases and J dropped 7; count of bases not matched to a gene: 6. CDR1 and CDR2 from the germline V gene are MNHEY and SMNVEV (reference sequence). This CDR3 has 14 residues. CDR3: CASRGTGSGEKLFF. In nucleotides, the CDR3 is TGTGCCAGCAGGGGGACAGGGAGCGGTGAAAAACTGTTTTTT.

The chain has TRBV18 and TRBJ2-2, with TRBD1 identical over 9 bases. Trimming removed 6 bases from V and 7 bases from J; junction bases left unmatched: 12. The germline gives CDR1 KGHSH, CDR2 LQKENI. The CDR3 has 16 amino acids. For the CDR3, the DNA is TGTGCCAGCTCGCTCCCAGCGGACAGGGGTGGCGGGGAGCTGTTTTTT. It is translated as CASSLPADRGGGELFF.

The rearrangement links TRBV28 to TRBJ2-3, with 12 bases lining up with TRBD2. Germline-derived CDR1 and CDR2 are MDHEN and SYDVKM. This CDR3 comprises 15 residues. With 5 bases clipped from V and 6 bases from J, the junction kept 6 bases outside the gene matches. This chain's CDR3 is CASSLAGGPGDTQYF. The CDR3 DNA is TGTGCCAGCAGTCTAGCGGGGGGGCCGGGGGATACGCAGTATTTT.

The chain employs TRBV11-2 and TRBJ1-6; 8 positions match TRBD1. With V trimmed by 0 bases and J by 15 bases, 10 bases remained unmatched. This CDR3 spans 15 amino acids. Germline V gene data show CDR1 as SGHAT and CDR2 as FQNNGV. CDR3 DNA: TGTGCCAGCAGCTTAGAGGGAACAGGGGGGCTTGTCCTCCACTTT. Translating gives CASSLEGTGGLVLHF.

V is TRBV28 and J is TRBJ1-2, with a weak D call TRBD1 (5 bases). CDR3 length: 15 residues. Per the germline V gene, CDR1 is MDHEN and CDR2 is SYDVKM. The V and J ends lost 2 bases and 8 bases respectively, with 18 bases between them. The CDR3 sequence is CASSLLRTPVRGYTF. Written as DNA, the CDR3 is TGTGCCAGCAGTTTACTACGGACACCGGTGAGAGGCTACACCTTC.

This sequence joins TRBV3-1 (or the pseudogene TRBV3-2) and TRBJ2-3; D uncertain. The length of the CDR3 is 13 residues. The germline gives CDR1 LGHDT, CDR2 YNNKEL (reference sequence). Trimming pared 4 bases from V and 0 bases from J, leaving 5 bases between. CDR3: CASSLRSTDTQYF. In DNA form, the CDR3 reads TGTGCCAGCAGCCTCAGAAGCACAGATACGCAGTATTTT.

The chain carries TRBV5-1 and TRBJ1-6, with 7 bases identical to TRBD1. This CDR3 contains 16 residues. Germline V CDR1 and CDR2: SGHRS, YFSETQ. The V and J ends lost 2 bases and 5 bases, in that order; junction bases with no gene match: 7. The CDR3 here is CASSLLQGSNNSPLHF. The CDR3 bases are TGCGCCAGCAGCTTATTACAGGGGTCGAATAATTCACCCCTCCACTTT.

V usage is TRBV5-8 and J usage is TRBJ1-6; no clear D gene. The CDR3 is 16 amino acids. Per the germline V gene, CDR1 is SGHTS and CDR2 is YDEGEE. The germline V and J ends were trimmed by 0 bases and 7 bases, with 14 bases remaining between them. The CDR3 loop reads CASSLVPQRHNSPLHF. CDR3 coding DNA: TGTGCCAGCAGCTTGGTCCCGCAGCGTCACAATTCACCCCTCCACTTT.

The rearrangement links TRBV6-6 to TRBJ1-5; D ambiguous. The germline CDR1 and CDR2 sequences are MNHNY and SVGAGI (reference sequence). CDR3 length equals 13 residues. V was clipped by 7 bases and J by 0 bases, with 7 bases between them. CDR3 residues: CASTFNSNQPQHF. The CDR3 nucleotides read TGTGCCAGCACCTTTAATAGCAATCAGCCCCAGCATTTT.

This rearrangement joins TRBV5-1 to TRBJ1-1, with 7 bases that match TRBD1. CDR3 size: 15 residues. In germline, CDR1 is SGHRS, CDR2 YFSETQ. The junction had 3 bases not matched to a gene; V was cut back by 0 bases and J by 1 base. The DNA for the CDR3 is TGCGCCAGCAGCTTGGGGGGACAGAAGAACACTGAAGCTTTCTTT. Translating it yields CASSLGGQKNTEAFF.

The gene calls are TRBV11-2 and TRBJ2-5; 9 bases match TRBD2. J gave up 4 bases and V 6 bases, and 9 bases lay outside the gene matches. CDR3 length: 15 residues. Germline lookup yields CDR1 SGHAT and CDR2 FQNNGV. CDR3 sequence: CASSFSGSRRETQYF. In nucleotides, the CDR3 is TGTGCCAGCAGTTTTAGCGGGAGTAGACGAGAGACCCAGTACTTC.

The chain carries TRBV11-1 and TRBJ1-5, with 8 bases matching TRBD1. Trimming took 1 base from V and 7 from J; bases not matched to a gene: 0. This CDR3 is 13 amino acids long. The germline V gene has CDR1 SGHAT and CDR2 FQDESV (reference sequence). The CDR3 spells CASSLDRGQPQHF. As DNA, the CDR3 is TGTGCCAGCAGCTTAGACAGGGGGCAGCCCCAGCATTTT. The whole variable domain, remainder taken from reference TRBV11-1 and TRBJ1-5, is EAEVAQSPRYKITEKSQAVAFWCDPISGHATLYWYRQILGQGPELLVQFQDESVVDDSQLPKDRFSAERLKGVDSTLKIQPAELGDSAMYLCASSLDRGQPQHFGDGTRLSIL.

The chain has TRBV7-6 and TRBJ1-1; possibly TRBD1 for D (6 bases). This CDR3 spans 16 amino acids. Trimming took 2 bases from V and 0 from J, leaving 13 bases between them. Germline CDR1 SGHVS, CDR2 FNYEAQ. CDR3 DNA: TGTGCCAGCAGCTTACAGGCAGGGGACATGAACACTGAAGCTTTCTTT. Translation: CASSLQAGDMNTEAFF.

The chain couples TRBV6-2 or TRBV6-3 to TRBJ2-4, with D maybe TRBD2 (5 bases). Germline CDR1 is MNHEY and CDR2 is SVGEGT. The germline V and J ends were trimmed by 4 bases and 4 bases, with 11 bases remaining between them. This CDR3 has 14 amino acids. This chain's CDR3 is CASSSAELKNIQYF. In nucleotides, the CDR3 is TGTGCCAGCAGTTCAGCGGAGCTTAAAAACATTCAGTACTTC.

The chain carries TRBV27 and TRBJ2-5, with a tentative D call TRBD1 (7 bases). Trimming shortened V by 6 bases and J by 5 bases, and 19 bases separated the two germline ends. Germline V gene data show CDR1 as MNHEY and CDR2 as SMNVEV (reference sequence). CDR3 size: 15 residues. The CDR3 sequence is CASSPTRRGRETQYF. In DNA form, the CDR3 reads TGTGCCAGCAGCCCTACCCGGAGGGGGCGGGAGACCCAGTACTTC.

This clone has a single count. The same CDR3 is also encoded by other DNA sequences in this sample. V is TRBV10-1 and J is TRBJ2-1; D call uncertain. Trimming pared 4 bases from V and 0 bases from J, leaving 7 bases between. Germline V lookup: CDR1 WNHNN, CDR2 SYGVQD (reference sequence). This CDR3 spans 14 amino acids. DNA of the CDR3: TGCGCCAGCAGTGGAGGCAGCTCCTACAATGAGCAGTTCTTC. Its protein product is CASSGGSSYNEQFF.

The chain couples TRBV3-1 (or the pseudogene TRBV3-2) to TRBJ1-5; 10 positions agree with TRBD1. The V gene's germline CDR1 is LGHDT and CDR2 YNNKEL (reference sequence). Trimming cost V 4 bases and J 6 bases; bases outside gene matches: 9. The CDR3 is 16 residues long. The CDR3 here is CASSPASGQGIQPQHF. The CDR3 DNA reads TGTGCCAGCAGCCCCGCCTCGGGACAGGGGATTCAGCCCCAGCATTTT.

A word on this clone: This specimen includes other DNA sequences encoding the same CDR3. This chain uses TRBV19 with TRBJ2-1; D perhaps matches TRBD1 (7 bases). V lost 5 bases and J 4 bases, leaving 15 bases between the germline ends. Germline-derived CDR1 and CDR2 are LNHDA and SQIVND (reference sequence). The CDR3 extends over 15 amino acids. CDR3 nucleotides: TGTGCCAGTAGTTCAGGGGGGTCGGGGTACAATGAGCAGTTCTTC. Its translation: CASSSGGSGYNEQFF.

This chain joins TRBV3-1 (or the pseudogene TRBV3-2) and TRBJ2-1, with TRBD2 matching over 12 bases. The CDR3 extends over 16 amino acids. Looked up from germline, CDR1 is LGHDT and CDR2 is YNNKEL (reference sequence). Unmatched junction bases numbered 5, after V lost 0 bases and J lost 8 bases. CDR3 protein: CASSQEWRLAGDEQFF. The CDR3 DNA reads TGTGCCAGCAGCCAAGAATGGAGACTAGCGGGAGATGAGCAGTTCTTC.

The gene calls are TRBV10-3 and TRBJ2-3; no clear D gene. The germline V gene has CDR1 ENHRY and CDR2 SYGVKD. Trimming cost V 0 bases and J 0 bases, with 13 bases left between them. This CDR3 region has 17 residues. The CDR3 reads CAISESPPARSTDTQYF. In DNA, the CDR3 is TGTGCCATCAGTGAGTCCCCTCCGGCTAGAAGCACAGATACGCAGTATTTT.

This clone showed up many times. V gene TRBV7-8 combines with J gene TRBJ2-7; D possibly corresponds to TRBD2 (6 bases). The CDR3 spans 15 residues. V was clipped by 5 bases and J by 0 bases, with 14 bases between them. CDR1 is SGHVS, CDR2 FQNEAQ, per germline. The CDR3 region has the DNA TGTGCCAGCAGCCCCCGCCGGGGGTTCTCCTACGAGCAGTACTTC. It encodes CASSPRRGFSYEQYF.

The chain joins TRBV11-2 to TRBJ2-1; D possibly corresponds to TRBD2 (6 bases). V was shortened by 6 bases and J by 9 bases, with 18 bases between the two germline ends. This CDR3 comprises 14 residues. Germline assignment: CDR1 SGHAT and CDR2 FQNNGV. In nucleotides, the CDR3 is TGTGCCAGCAGTCCTCCGGGACTCCCCGGTGAGCAGTTCTTC. The encoded protein is CASSPPGLPGEQFF.

The rearrangement joins TRBV6-5 to TRBJ2-1; D may be TRBD2 (5 bases). Trimming stripped 7 bases from V and 10 bases from J, with 20 bases between. Germline assignment: CDR1 MNHEY and CDR2 SVGAGI. The CDR3 consists of 14 residues. CDR3 in DNA: TGTGCCAGCACCCTCTCGGGGTGGGTCGGGGAGCAGTTCTTC. Its translation is CASTLSGWVGEQFF.

The rearrangement uses TRBV2 and TRBJ2-3, with 8 bases matching TRBD2. Per the germline V gene, CDR1 is SNHLY and CDR2 is FYNNEI. The length of the CDR3 is 14 residues. V trimming: 7 bases; J trimming: 6 bases; junction bases outside the gene matches: 9. CDR3 residues: CASTGLVNSDTQYF. Here the CDR3 DNA reads TGTGCCAGCACGGGACTAGTAAATTCGGATACGCAGTATTTT.

J is TRBJ2-5 and V is TRBV6-5; 10 positions agree with TRBD1. The CDR3 is 16 residues long. Germline V gene data show CDR1 as MNHEY and CDR2 as SVGAGI. V dropped 0 bases and J dropped 5; count of bases not matched to a gene: 6. The CDR3 bases are TGTGCCAGCAGTTACTCGCGGGACAGGGGAGGGGAGACCCAGTACTTC. Amino acids: CASSYSRDRGGETQYF.

Only one count was recorded for this clone. The V gene is TRBV4-1, the J gene TRBJ2-3, with TRBD2 identical over 7 bases. This CDR3 has 16 residues. Germline V gene data show CDR1 as MGHRA and CDR2 as YSYEKL. V was clipped by 4 bases and J by 1 base; unmatched bases: 8. In nucleotides, the CDR3 is TGCGCCAGCAGCCTGAGTGGGAGGGCGGGCACAGATACGCAGTATTTT. Translation gives CASSLSGRAGTDTQYF.

The chain combines TRBV7-9 with TRBJ2-5; TRBD2 aligns across 8 bases. The CDR3 contains 14 residues. Unmatched junction bases numbered 6, after V lost 5 bases and J lost 4 bases. Germline lookup yields CDR1 SEHNR and CDR2 FQNEAQ (reference sequence). CDR3 sequence: CASSRGGLIETQYF. DNA of the CDR3: TGTGCCAGCAGCCGGGGGGGACTCATAGAGACCCAGTACTTC.

Written as DNA, the CDR3 is TGTGCCAGCGGCCCTAGGACTAGCGGATACAATGAGCAGTTCTTC. It yields the protein CASGPRTSGYNEQFF. J is TRBJ2-1 and V is TRBV27; 10 bases align to TRBD2. The CDR3 totals 15 residues. Trimming removed 8 bases from V and 4 bases from J; junction bases left unmatched: 8. Germline loops: CDR1 MNHEY, CDR2 SMNVEV (reference sequence).